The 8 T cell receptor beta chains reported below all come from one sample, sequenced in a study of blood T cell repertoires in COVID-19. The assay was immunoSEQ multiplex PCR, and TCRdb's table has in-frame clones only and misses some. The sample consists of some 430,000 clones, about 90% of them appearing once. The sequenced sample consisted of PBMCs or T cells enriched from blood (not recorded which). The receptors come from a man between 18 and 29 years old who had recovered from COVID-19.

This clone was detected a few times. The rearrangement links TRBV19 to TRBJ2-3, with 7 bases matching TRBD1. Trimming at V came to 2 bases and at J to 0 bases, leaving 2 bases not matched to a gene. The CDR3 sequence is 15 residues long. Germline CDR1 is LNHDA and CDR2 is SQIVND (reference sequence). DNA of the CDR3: TGTGCCAGTAGTATACGGGACAGCAGCACAGATACGCAGTATTTT. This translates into CASSIRDSSTDTQYF.

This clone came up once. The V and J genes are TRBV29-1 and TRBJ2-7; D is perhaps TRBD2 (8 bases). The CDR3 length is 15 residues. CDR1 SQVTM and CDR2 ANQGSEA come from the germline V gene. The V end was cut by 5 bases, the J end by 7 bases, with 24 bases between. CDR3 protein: CSVSHPGGAGDEQYF. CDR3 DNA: TGCAGCGTTTCCCACCCAGGGGGAGCGGGAGATGAGCAGTACTTC.

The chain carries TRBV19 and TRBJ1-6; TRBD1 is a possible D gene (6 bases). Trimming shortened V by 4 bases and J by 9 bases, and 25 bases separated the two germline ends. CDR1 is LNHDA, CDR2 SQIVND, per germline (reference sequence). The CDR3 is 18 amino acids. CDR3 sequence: CASSTNTGRRYIPSPLHF. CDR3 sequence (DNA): TGTGCCAGTAGTACCAATACAGGGCGCCGGTATATCCCTTCACCCCTCCACTTT.

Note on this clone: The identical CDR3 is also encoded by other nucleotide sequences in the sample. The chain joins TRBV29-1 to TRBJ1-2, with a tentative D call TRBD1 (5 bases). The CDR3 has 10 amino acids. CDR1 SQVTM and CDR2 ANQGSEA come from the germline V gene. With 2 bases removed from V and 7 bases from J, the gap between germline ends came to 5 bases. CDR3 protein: CSVEQGGYTF. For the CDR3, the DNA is TGCAGCGTTGAACAGGGTGGCTACACCTTC.

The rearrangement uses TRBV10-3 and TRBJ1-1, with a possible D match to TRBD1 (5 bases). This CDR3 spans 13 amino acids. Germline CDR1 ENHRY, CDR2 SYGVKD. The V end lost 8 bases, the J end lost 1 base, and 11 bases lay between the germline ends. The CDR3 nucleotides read TGTGCCATCGGATCAACAGGGAACACTGAAGCTTTCTTT. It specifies CAIGSTGNTEAFF.

The CDR3 reads CASSRNTNPYEQYF. The CDR3 coding sequence is TGTGCCAGCAGCCGAAACACCAACCCCTACGAGCAGTACTTC. This chain uses TRBV5-4 with TRBJ2-7; no definite D call. The V gene's germline CDR1 is SGHNT and CDR2 YYREEE (reference sequence). With 4 bases removed from V and 2 bases from J, the gap between germline ends came to 13 bases. The CDR3 consists of 14 residues.

The chain's CDR3 is CATSDGAAGNSYNEQFF. The DNA of the CDR3 is TGTGCCACCAGTGATGGGGCCGCAGGGAACTCCTACAATGAGCAGTTCTTC. The chain recombines TRBV24-1 with TRBJ2-1, with a tentative D call TRBD1 (5 bases). This CDR3 has 17 residues. Germline CDR1 KGHDR, CDR2 SFDVKD. The germline V and J ends were trimmed by 3 bases and 0 bases, with 14 bases remaining between them.

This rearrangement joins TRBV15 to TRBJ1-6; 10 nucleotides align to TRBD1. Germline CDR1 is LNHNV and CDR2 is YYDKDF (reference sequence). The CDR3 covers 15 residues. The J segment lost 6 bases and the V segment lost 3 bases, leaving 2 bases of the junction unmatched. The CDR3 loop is CATSRRDRGNSPLHF. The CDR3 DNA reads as TGTGCCACCAGCAGGCGGGACAGGGGTAATTCACCCCTCCACTTT.